These T cell receptor beta chains were read from a single sample in a study of CXCR4 blockade with PD-1 therapy in pancreatic cancer. Using immunoSEQ multiplex PCR, the repertoire was profiled, and TCRdb retains in-frame clones only, with some absent. This table has more than 4,500 clones, around 60% appearing once. Input material: tumor tissue. The receptors here all came from a human donor with pancreatic ductal adenocarcinoma. Both conserved end residues are part of each CDR3. D genes are given only for firm matches. Only some rows state a clone size, as once, few, many or a class for expanded clones.

clone_size d_call j_call v_call cdr3_aa cdr3_nt
few TRBD2 TRBJ2-5 TRBV28 CASSSPGRGETQYF TGTGCCAGCAGTTCCCCAGGGAGGGGAGAGACCCAGTACTTC
NA NA TRBJ2-1 TRBV10-1 CASTLPGLGNEQFF TGCGCCAGCACCCTCCCGGGACTCGGTAATGAGCAGTTCTTC
NA TRBD1 TRBJ2-7 TRBV29-1 CSAGQGSYEQYF TGCAGCGCCGGACAGGGCTCCTACGAGCAGTACTTC
few NA TRBJ2-5 TRBV14 CASSQVRAPETQYF TGTGCCAGCAGCCAAGTCCGGGCCCCGGAGACCCAGTACTTC
NA NA TRBJ2-1 TRBV28 CASRTYTSSYNEQFF TGTGCCAGCAGAACTTACACGAGCTCCTACAATGAGCAGTTCTTC
few NA TRBJ1-6 TRBV4-1 CASKDSTKYNSPLHF TGCGCCAGCAAGGACAGCACAAAGTATAATTCACCTCTCCACTTT
few TRBD2 TRBJ2-1 TRBV19 CASSTTPGLAGIDNEQFF TGTGCCAGTAGCACTACCCCGGGACTAGCCGGGATTGACAATGAGCAGTTCTTC
NA TRBD2 TRBJ2-7 TRBV19 CASSITAIQGGYEQYF TGTGCCAGTAGTATAACTGCGATCCAGGGAGGGTACGAGCAGTACTTC
few NA TRBJ1-2 TRBV5-1 CASSAGEALYGYTF TGCGCCAGCTCGGCGGGAGAGGCCCTTTATGGCTACACCTTC
NA TRBD2 TRBJ2-7 TRBV7-4 CASSSGLAGVDEQYF TGTGCCAGCAGCTCGGGACTAGCGGGAGTAGACGAGCAGTACTTC
NA NA TRBJ2-7 TRBV29-1 CSVRLSTQVQYF TGCAGCGTTCGTCTTTCCACTCAGGTGCAGTACTTC
NA NA TRBJ1-4 TRBV15 CATSRVGDNNEKLFF TGTGCCACCAGCAGAGTGGGCGACAATAATGAAAAACTGTTTTTT
NA NA TRBJ2-1 TRBV19 CASGLYNEQFF TGTGCCAGTGGGTTATACAATGAGCAGTTCTTC
NA NA TRBJ2-3 TRBV19 CASNGGRTDTQYF TGTGCCAGTAACGGGGGGCGCACAGATACGCAGTATTTT
NA NA TRBJ2-2 TRBV9 CASSVFGANTGELFF TGTGCCAGCAGCGTATTCGGGGCGAACACCGGGGAGCTGTTTTTT
few NA TRBJ1-1 TRBV9 CASSEVQAEAFF TGTGCCAGCAGTGAAGTACAGGCTGAAGCTTTCTTT
NA NA TRBJ2-7 TRBV30 CAWSVRAGPYEQYF TGTGCCTGGAGTGTACGTGCAGGGCCCTACGAGCAGTACTTC
NA NA TRBJ2-6 TRBV19 CASSIGGSGANVLTF TGTGCCAGTAGTATAGGTGGGTCTGGGGCCAACGTCCTGACTTTC
few NA TRBJ2-2 TRBV1 CASSEGSTNTGELFF TGCGCCAGCAGCGAGGGCAGTACGAACACCGGGGAGCTGTTTTTT
NA TRBD1 TRBJ2-7 TRBV6-8 CASSIPGQGYEQYF TGTGCCAGCAGCATTCCGGGACAGGGCTACGAGCAGTACTTC
NA NA TRBJ2-5 TRBV15 CATSRDSQGGETQYF TGTGCCACCAGCAGAGATAGTCAGGGGGGAGAGACCCAGTACTTC
NA NA TRBJ2-3 TRBV14 CASSQVDTQYF TGTGCCAGCAGCCAAGTAGATACGCAGTATTTT
NA TRBD1 TRBJ1-1 TRBV29-1 CSVGQGEGTEAFF TGCAGCGTTGGACAGGGAGAAGGCACTGAAGCTTTCTTT
few NA TRBJ2-2 TRBV27 CASSLGRSTGELFF TGTGCCAGCAGTTTGGGGCGGTCCACCGGGGAGCTGTTTTTT
NA NA TRBJ2-2 TRBV6-8 CAISIEANTGELFF TGTGCCATCAGTATTGAGGCGAACACCGGGGAGCTGTTTTTT
NA NA TRBJ2-2 TRBV18 CASSPSTEMNTGELFF TGTGCCAGCTCACCCTCGACAGAGATGAACACCGGGGAGCTGTTTTTT
NA NA TRBJ2-3 TRBV7-5 CASRKNREADTQYF TGTGCCAGCAGAAAGAACCGGGAGGCAGATACGCAGTATTTT
NA TRBD1 TRBJ2-7 TRBV18 CASSHSGQSYEQYF TGTGCCAGCTCGCATTCGGGACAGTCCTACGAGCAGTACTTC
NA TRBD1 TRBJ2-6 TRBV18 CASSPLPGQGADGANVLTF TGTGCCAGCTCACCATTGCCCGGACAGGGGGCGGATGGGGCCAACGTCCTGACTTTC
NA TRBD1 TRBJ2-1 TRBV11-3 CASSLGTGGSYNEQFF TGTGCCAGCAGCTTAGGTACAGGGGGCTCCTACAATGAGCAGTTCTTC
NA TRBD1 TRBJ2-1 TRBV29-1 CSANRGEYNEQFF TGCAGCGCTAACAGGGGGGAGTACAATGAGCAGTTCTTC
NA NA TRBJ2-2 TRBV1 CASSFRETNTGELFF TGCGCCAGCAGCTTCAGGGAAACGAACACCGGGGAGCTGTTTTTT
NA TRBD2 TRBJ2-1 TRBV29-1 CSGKRGSSYNEQFF TGCAGCGGCAAGCGGGGGAGCTCCTACAATGAGCAGTTCTTC
NA TRBD1 TRBJ2-7 TRBV28 CVSRTGGRYEQYF TGTGTCAGCAGGACAGGGGGCAGATACGAGCAGTACTTC
few TRBD1 TRBJ2-1 TRBV19 CASGQGNEQFF TGTGCCAGTGGACAGGGAAATGAGCAGTTCTTC
few NA TRBJ1-2 TRBV6-8 CASSYSNRDGYTF TGTGCCAGCAGTTACTCGAACAGAGATGGCTACACCTTC
few TRBD2 TRBJ2-1 TRBV27 CASSLRGLAGYNEQFF TGTGCCAGCAGTTTAAGGGGCCTAGCGGGTTACAATGAGCAGTTCTTC
NA TRBD1 TRBJ1-1 TRBV12-5 CASGAWDRPNTEAFF TGTGCTAGTGGAGCATGGGACAGACCAAACACTGAAGCTTTCTTT
NA TRBD2 TRBJ2-1 TRBV19 CATASGASGINEQFF TGTGCCACCGCCTCCGGGGCTAGCGGGATAAATGAGCAGTTCTTC
once NA TRBJ1-4 TRBV28 CASRYQGGEKLFF TGTGCCAGCAGGTATCAGGGAGGAGAAAAACTGTTTTTT
NA NA TRBJ2-4 TRBV6-8 CASTPAPNVAKNIQYF TGTGCCAGCACTCCGGCTCCGAACGTAGCCAAAAACATTCAGTACTTC
NA TRBD1 TRBJ1-5 TRBV30 CALTGGAGDNQPQHF TGTGCCTTAACAGGGGGCGCGGGTGACAATCAGCCCCAGCATTTT
NA NA TRBJ1-4 TRBV18 CASSRALNEKLFF TGTGCCAGCTCACGGGCCTTAAATGAAAAACTGTTTTTT
few NA TRBJ1-3 TRBV7-7 CASSLGNLGNTIYF TGTGCCAGCAGCTTGGGGAACCTTGGAAACACCATATATTTT
medium-sized TRBD1 TRBJ2-7 TRBV7-6 CASSSTGGSYEQYF TGTGCCAGCAGTTCGACAGGGGGCTCCTACGAGCAGTACTTC
NA NA TRBJ2-1 TRBV12-5 CASGLQGNEQFF TGTGCTAGTGGTCTACAGGGAAATGAGCAGTTCTTC
once TRBD2 TRBJ2-1 TRBV30 CAWSRTSGIGNEQFF TGTGCCTGGAGCAGGACTAGCGGGATTGGGAATGAGCAGTTCTTC
NA NA TRBJ1-1 TRBV19 CASLGRRNTEAFF TGTGCCAGTCTGGGACGGAGAAACACTGAAGCTTTCTTT
NA TRBD1 TRBJ2-5 TRBV19 CASSMGTGFVTQYF TGTGCCAGTAGTATGGGGACAGGTTTCGTGACCCAGTACTTC
NA NA TRBJ2-3 TRBV28 CASSLSNTADTQYF TGTGCCAGCAGTTTATCTAACACCGCAGATACGCAGTATTTT